A single sample gave rise to the 19 T cell receptor beta chains below, sequenced in a study of blood T cells in healthy people across ages. The use of a sample-barcoded 5' primer and a J-beta primer mix characterized a second PCR of about 6 to 12 cycles. TCRdb itself ran the 5' RACE reads through MiXCR, one entry per CDR3 protein. In the table there are under 2,000,000 distinct CDR3 sequences, around 50% of which are singletons. The sequencing input was blood. These receptors were taken from a woman in her thirties or forties in good health.

The sample holds a few counts of this clonotype. J is TRBJ2-3 and V is TRBV5-1, with D possibly matching TRBD1 (6 bases). V was shortened by 0 bases and J by 4 bases, with 12 bases between the two germline ends. The CDR3 totals 15 residues. Per germline, CDR1 SGHRS and CDR2 YFSETQ. For the CDR3, the DNA is TGCGCCAGCAGCTTGGGGGCGACAGGAGCAGATACGCAGTATTTT. As protein: CASSLGATGADTQYF.

This clonotype has a handful of counts. This chain uses TRBV12-3 or TRBV12-4 with TRBJ2-1, with 7 bases fitting TRBD2. After removal of 6 bases from V and 4 bases from J, the junction contained 12 bases not matched to a gene. CDR3 size: 16 residues. The CDR3 bases are TGTGCCAGCAGGTCTTATGGGGGGGGGACTTACAATGAGCAGTTCTTC. Residues: CASRSYGGGTYNEQFF.

This clonotype was counted a few times. This chain uses TRBV5-1 with TRBJ1-2; unclear D gene. Per the germline V gene, CDR1 is SGHRS and CDR2 is YFSETQ. The CDR3 has 13 amino acids. V lost 3 bases, J lost 8 bases, and 14 bases lay in between. The chain's CDR3 is CASSSYAGRGYTF. CDR3 in DNA: TGCGCCAGCAGCTCCTACGCGGGGAGAGGCTACACCTTC.

V usage is TRBV3-1 and J usage is TRBJ2-4; unclear D gene. V was cut by 4 bases and J by 0 bases, with 16 bases left in between. Per the germline V gene, CDR1 is LGHDT and CDR2 is YNNKEL (reference sequence). The CDR3 runs to 17 residues. The CDR3 reads CASSPRGPRLAKNIQYF. The CDR3 DNA reads TGTGCCAGCAGCCCCCGCGGACCCCGATTAGCCAAAAACATTCAGTACTTC.

This clonotype was recorded many times. This sequence joins TRBV6-2 or TRBV6-3 and TRBJ2-6, with unresolved D. Per germline, CDR1 MNHEY and CDR2 SVGEGT. V lost 7 bases, J lost 2 bases, and 3 bases lay in between. CDR3 size: 12 residues. CDR3 nucleotide sequence: TGTGCCAGCAAAGCTGGGGCCAACGTCCTGACTTTC. It codes for CASKAGANVLTF.

This chain links TRBV4-3 with TRBJ2-7, with D maybe TRBD1 (5 bases). V was trimmed by 0 bases and J by 2 bases, leaving 8 bases between them. This CDR3 has 14 amino acids. Germline V gives CDR1 LGHNA, CDR2 YSLEER. The CDR3 here is CASSQDAGPYEQYF. The CDR3 DNA follows: TGCGCCAGCAGCCAAGATGCAGGGCCCTACGAGCAGTACTTC.

This clonotype was counted once. This rearrangement joins TRBV11-2 to TRBJ2-2, with a weak D call TRBD1 (5 bases). CDR3 length: 16 amino acids. V lost 0 bases and J 2 bases, leaving 10 bases between the germline ends. Germline V lookup: CDR1 SGHAT, CDR2 FQNNGV. CDR3 sequence: CASSLEGRKNTGELFF. The CDR3 DNA follows: TGTGCCAGCAGCTTAGAGGGGCGGAAAAACACCGGGGAGCTGTTTTTT.

The chain employs TRBV6-5 and TRBJ1-6; weak D call: TRBD1 (6 bases). The germline gives CDR1 MNHEY, CDR2 SVGAGI. V was cut by 4 bases and J by 7 bases, with 17 bases left in between. The CDR3 contains 16 residues. The DNA for the CDR3 is TGTGCCAGCAGTTTCCGACCGGACAGCTCAAATTCACCCCTCCACTTT. Protein product: CASSFRPDSSNSPLHF.

The V call is TRBV13, the J call TRBJ1-2; 7 bases map to TRBD1. CDR3 length equals 13 residues. V gave up 2 bases and J gave up 8 bases; unmatched junction bases: 5. CDR1 is PRHDT, CDR2 FYEKMQ, per germline (reference sequence). The CDR3 DNA reads TGTGCCAGCAGCTTAACAGGGGCGCGAGGCTACACCTTC. Protein sequence: CASSLTGARGYTF.

This chain joins TRBV7-9 and TRBJ1-6, with D possibly TRBD1 on 6 matching bases. The CDR3 spans 14 residues. CDR1 is SEHNR, CDR2 FQNEAQ, per germline (reference sequence). V lost 8 bases and J 6 bases, leaving 14 bases between the germline ends. CDR3 region: CASAETGGNSPLHF. The CDR3 region has the DNA TGTGCCAGCGCCGAGACAGGCGGTAATTCACCCCTCCACTTT.

V usage is TRBV12-3 or TRBV12-4 and J usage is TRBJ2-5; possibly TRBD1 for D (7 bases). The DNA matches TRBJ2-7 better at its end, which makes the J call doubtful. The CDR3 is 14 residues long. CDR3 in amino acids: CASMGGTVVDEQYF. The CDR3 nucleotides read TGTGCCAGCATGGGCGGGACAGTGGTCGACGAGCAGTACTTC.

This clonotype showed up just a few times. The chain combines TRBV24-1 with TRBJ1-5; TRBD1 might be the D (5 bases). V was pared by 5 bases and J by 2 bases, with 12 bases between. Per germline, CDR1 KGHDR and CDR2 SFDVKD. This CDR3 comprises 15 residues. As DNA, the CDR3 is TGTGCCACCAGTGTCGGGGGAGGGGGCAATCAGCCCCAGCATTTT. Amino acids: CATSVGGGGNQPQHF.

The V call is TRBV2, the J call TRBJ1-4, with 8 positions matching TRBD1. This CDR3 spans 15 amino acids. The germline V gene has CDR1 SNHLY and CDR2 FYNNEI. V lost 9 bases and J lost 0; bases outside the gene matches: 6. DNA for the CDR3: TGTGCCAGTGACAGGGGCGAATCAACTAATGAAAAACTGTTTTTT. Translation: CASDRGESTNEKLFF.

This clonotype has a handful of counts. The rearrangement joins TRBV27 to TRBJ2-3; D is undetermined. The CDR3 loop spans 16 amino acids. CDR1 and CDR2 (germline): MNHEY, SMNVEV (reference sequence). V lost 4 bases, J lost 0 bases, and 14 bases lay in between. This CDR3 reads CASSYLSTSSTDTQYF. The CDR3 DNA follows: TGTGCCAGCAGTTACCTGTCCACTTCTAGCACAGATACGCAGTATTTT.

This chain links TRBV12-3 or TRBV12-4 with TRBJ2-1; 7 bases agree with TRBD1. Unmatched junction bases numbered 4, after V lost 6 bases and J lost 5 bases. The CDR3 spans 13 residues. The CDR3 nucleotides are TGTGCCAGCAGGCCGGGACAGAACAATGAGCAGTTCTTC. Protein: CASRPGQNNEQFF.

This sequence joins TRBV7-3 and TRBJ2-3, with 7 bases aligning to TRBD2. Losses at the gene ends were 4 bases for V and 0 bases for J; bases not matched to a gene: 7. CDR3 size: 16 residues. Germline CDR1 and CDR2: SGHTA and FQGTGA. Written as DNA, the CDR3 is TGTGCCAGCAGCTCCTACTCGCGGGGGAGCACAGATACGCAGTATTTT. Its translation: CASSSYSRGSTDTQYF.

V is TRBV12-3 or TRBV12-4 and J is TRBJ2-5; tentatively, D is TRBD2 (6 bases). This CDR3 spans 16 amino acids. V lost 1 base to trimming and J lost 2 bases, with 14 bases between them. This chain's CDR3 is CASSLGDSKIQETQYF. In DNA form, the CDR3 reads TGTGCCAGCAGTTTAGGGGACTCTAAGATTCAAGAGACCCAGTACTTC.

In its sample, this clonotype was seen a few times. The rearrangement links TRBV6-5 to TRBJ2-3, with TRBD1 identical over 9 bases. The CDR3 consists of 17 residues. The ends lost 2 bases at V and 4 bases at J; junction bases unmatched: 10. Germline CDR1 reads MNHEY; CDR2 reads SVGAGI. In DNA, the CDR3 is TGTGCCAGCAGTTACCCGACCGGGACAGGGTCCCCAGATACGCAGTATTTT. Its protein is CASSYPTGTGSPDTQYF.

This clonotype was observed a few times. The genes are TRBV11-2 and TRBJ2-7; TRBD1 is a possible D gene (5 bases). Trimming removed 5 bases at V and 3 bases at J, with 20 bases between. The CDR3 length is 16 residues. Germline V gene lookup returns CDR1 SGHAT and CDR2 FQNNGV. CDR3 amino acids: CASSGSNRNTHYEQYF. Here the CDR3 DNA reads TGTGCCAGCAGCGGATCAAACAGGAACACACACTACGAGCAGTACTTC.